The 20 T cell receptor beta chains presented below share a single source sample, sequenced in a study of shared clonotypes between healthy human individuals. Naive CD8 cells comprised CD45RO-negative, CCR7-positively selected cells, excluding terminally differentiated effector memory CD45RA+ cells. Measured with immunoSEQ multiplex PCR; TCRdb has only the in-frame clones, and not every one. The sample has more than 500,000 clones; around 96% are singletons. Specimen: naive CD8+ T cells sorted from blood. Source of these receptors: a woman in her twenties or thirties in good health.

The V and J genes are TRBV19 and TRBJ2-7, with 14 bases matching TRBD2. The CDR3 runs 17 residues. The V and J ends lost 1 base and 6 bases, in that order; junction bases with no gene match: 8. Germline V lookup: CDR1 LNHDA, CDR2 SQIVND (reference sequence). CDR3 amino acids: CASSIGLAGGPGSEQYF. The DNA for the CDR3 is TGTGCCAGTAGTATAGGACTAGCGGGAGGGCCCGGAAGCGAGCAGTACTTC.

V and J are TRBV19 and TRBJ2-7; no definite D call. The CDR3 contains 15 residues. Deletions cut 3 bases from V and 0 bases from J, with 12 bases between. Germline V gene data show CDR1 as LNHDA and CDR2 as SQIVND (reference sequence). CDR3 sequence (DNA): TGTGCCAGTAGTATTGGCGTGGGCAGCTCCTACGAGCAGTACTTC. Amino acid sequence: CASSIGVGSSYEQYF.

The chain couples TRBV29-1 to TRBJ1-1, with D tentatively TRBD1 (5 bases). There are 13 residues in the CDR3. Germline V gene data show CDR1 as SQVTM and CDR2 as ANQGSEA. The V end lost 6 bases, the J end lost 0 bases, and 11 bases lay between the germline ends. The CDR3, as DNA: TGCAGCGTCAAGACAGCCGTGAACACTGAAGCTTTCTTT. Translation gives CSVKTAVNTEAFF.

There are a few counts of this clone. The chain is built from TRBV27 and TRBJ1-1, with D maybe TRBD1 (6 bases). V lost 5 bases to trimming and J lost 1 base, with 17 bases between them. Germline V lookup: CDR1 MNHEY, CDR2 SMNVEV (reference sequence). This CDR3 is built from 16 residues. In DNA, the CDR3 is TGTGCCAGCAGTCTCACCACAGGGCTAGAGAACACTGAAGCTTTCTTT. It yields the protein CASSLTTGLENTEAFF.

The chain is built from TRBV5-1 and TRBJ2-5, with a possible D match to TRBD1 (5 bases). The CDR3 has 14 amino acids. V was pared by 0 bases and J by 5 bases, with 11 bases between. Looked up from germline, CDR1 is SGHRS and CDR2 is YFSETQ. CDR3 nucleotide sequence: TGCGCCAGCAGCTTGGATAAGGGGATGGAGACCCAGTACTTC. Translating gives CASSLDKGMETQYF.

V and J are TRBV28 and TRBJ2-7; 14 bases match TRBD2. The CDR3 is 23 amino acids. V was pared by 3 bases and J by 3 bases, with 25 bases of the junction left unmatched. CDR1 is MDHEN, CDR2 SYDVKM, per germline. The CDR3 DNA sequence: TGTGCCAGCAGTTTCGGTCGGTTTCGGTCCGGGACTAGCGGGAGTTGGTCGGGCTACGAGCAGTACTTC. Residues: CASSFGRFRSGTSGSWSGYEQYF.

The gene calls are TRBV7-2 and TRBJ2-7, with 8 bases identical to TRBD2. The CDR3 sequence is 16 residues long. V gave up 6 bases and J gave up 5 bases; unmatched junction bases: 15. Germline assignment: CDR1 SGHTA and CDR2 FQGNSA. The CDR3 DNA sequence: TGTGCCAGCAGGCCAGCTGGGTCAGCGGGAGACGACGAGCAGTACTTC. Amino acids: CASRPAGSAGDDEQYF. Complete variable domain (other parts from reference TRBV7-2 and TRBJ2-7): GAGVSQSPSNKVTEKGKDVELRCDPISGHTALYWYRQSLGQGLEFLIYFQGNSAPDKSGLPSDRFSAERTGGSVSTLTIQRTQQEDSAVYLCASRPAGSAGDDEQYFGPGTRLTVT.

This chain uses TRBV28 with TRBJ2-7, with D maybe TRBD2 (5 bases). Germline V gene data show CDR1 as MDHEN and CDR2 as SYDVKM. The CDR3 consists of 13 residues. Trimming took 7 bases from V and 0 from J, leaving 10 bases between them. This CDR3 reads CASKRAVSYEQYF. In DNA, the CDR3 is TGTGCCAGCAAAAGAGCGGTCTCCTACGAGCAGTACTTC.

The chain employs TRBV6-4 and TRBJ2-7, with TRBD2 matching 13 bases. Germline CDR1 reads MRHNA; CDR2 reads SNTAGT. This CDR3 contains 15 residues. V gave up 4 bases and J gave up 4 bases; unmatched junction bases: 4. CDR3 protein: CASSAGLAGVYEQYF. The CDR3 nucleotides read TGTGCCAGCAGTGCCGGACTAGCGGGAGTTTACGAGCAGTACTTC.

V and J are TRBV7-9 and TRBJ2-1; 10 bases agree with TRBD2. Germline V gives CDR1 SEHNR, CDR2 FQNEAQ (reference sequence). Trimming at V came to 5 bases and at J to 4 bases, leaving 5 bases not matched to a gene. CDR3 length: 15 residues. CDR3 nucleotide sequence: TGTGCCAGCAGCCCGGGGACTAGCGTTTACAATGAGCAGTTCTTC. Residues: CASSPGTSVYNEQFF.

The genes are TRBV27 and TRBJ1-3; D may be TRBD1 (5 bases). Trimming took off 3 bases at V and 4 bases at J, with 10 bases between the two ends. Germline V CDR1 and CDR2: MNHEY, SMNVEV (reference sequence). The CDR3 consists of 14 residues. The CDR3 coding sequence is TGTGCCAGCAGTTTCGCAGGGTCCGGAAACACCATATATTTT. Amino acids: CASSFAGSGNTIYF.

The genes are TRBV28 and TRBJ2-3; maybe TRBD1 (6 bases). CDR1 is MDHEN and CDR2 is SYDVKM in the germline V gene. Trimming removed 4 bases at V and 1 base at J, with 15 bases between. The CDR3 is 16 amino acids. The CDR3 DNA reads TGTGCCAGCAGTTCAACGCGGACAGACGGCACAGATACGCAGTATTTT. Translated, it gives CASSSTRTDGTDTQYF.

The chain uses TRBV5-6 and TRBJ2-7; maybe TRBD2 (6 bases). From germline, CDR1 is SGHDT and CDR2 YYEEEE. The V and J ends lost 0 bases and 0 bases respectively, with 19 bases between them. The CDR3 sequence is 18 residues long. CDR3 nucleotide sequence: TGTGCCAGCAGCTTGGGAACAGCCCGGGACTTAATCTCCTACGAGCAGTACTTC. Translating it yields CASSLGTARDLISYEQYF.

The chain uses TRBV28 and TRBJ1-2; 8 bases agree with TRBD1. V lost 3 bases, J lost 6 bases, and 3 bases stayed unmatched. The CDR3 extends over 13 amino acids. The germline V gene has CDR1 MDHEN and CDR2 SYDVKM. This CDR3 is CASSFQGANGYTF. CDR3 DNA: TGTGCCAGCAGTTTTCAGGGGGCGAATGGCTACACCTTC.

This chain links TRBV27 with TRBJ2-2; TRBD1 or TRBD2 may be the D gene (5 bases each). V dropped 8 bases and J dropped 1 base, with 14 bases sitting between them. In germline, CDR1 is MNHEY, CDR2 SMNVEV (reference sequence). CDR3 length equals 15 residues. The CDR3, as DNA: TGTGCCAGCGGAGGCACCCAGGGGAACACCGGGGAGCTGTTTTTT. This gives the protein CASGGTQGNTGELFF.

In regard to this clone: Different DNA sequences within this sample yield the same CDR3. The V and J genes are TRBV13 and TRBJ2-7; TRBD1 matches 11 bases. With V trimmed by 0 bases and J by 4 bases, 2 bases remained unmatched. Germline V gene data show CDR1 as PRHDT and CDR2 as FYEKMQ (reference sequence). The CDR3 length is 15 residues. CDR3 sequence reads: CASSLGGQGAYEQYF. The CDR3 DNA reads TGTGCCAGCAGCTTAGGCGGACAGGGGGCTTACGAGCAGTACTTC.

This chain connects TRBV13 to TRBJ2-5; TRBD1 agrees at 9 bases. Near its end, the DNA agrees better with TRBJ2-7, so the J call may be wrong. CDR1 is PRHDT, CDR2 FYEKMQ, per germline (reference sequence). The CDR3 is 17 residues long. The CDR3 sequence: CASSRAMGQGRLNEQYF. CDR3 coding DNA: TGTGCCAGCAGCCGTGCGATGGGACAGGGTCGTCTCAACGAGCAGTACTTC.

The CDR3 DNA sequence: TGTGCCTGGAGTGGGGGGCTCGATGCCTACGAGCAGTACTTC. Encoded protein: CAWSGGLDAYEQYF. V usage is TRBV30 and J usage is TRBJ2-7; possible D gene TRBD1, 6 bases. This CDR3 has 14 amino acids. With 1 base removed from V and 2 bases from J, the gap between germline ends came to 12 bases. Germline V lookup: CDR1 GTSNPN, CDR2 SVGIG (reference sequence).

This clone was detected only a few times. This CDR3 is also generated by other DNA sequences in the sample. The gene calls are TRBV27 and TRBJ1-1; weak D call: TRBD1 (5 bases). CDR3 length equals 12 residues. The germline V and J ends were trimmed by 6 bases and 1 base, with 6 bases remaining between them. Germline assignment: CDR1 MNHEY and CDR2 SMNVEV (reference sequence). CDR3 sequence: CASSTGNTEAFF. The CDR3 DNA follows: TGTGCCAGCAGCACAGGGAACACTGAAGCTTTCTTT.

This chain uses TRBV2 with TRBJ2-7, with a possible D match to TRBD1 (6 bases). Germline V CDR1 and CDR2: SNHLY, FYNNEI. The V gene lost 3 bases and the J gene lost 5 bases, with 11 bases spanning the gap. This CDR3 has 13 amino acids. In DNA, the CDR3 is TGTGCCAGCAGTGAGGTCAGGGGCCACGAGCAGTACTTC. It codes for CASSEVRGHEQYF.